This is a list of T cell receptor beta chains from one sample in a study of cytomegalovirus exposure and HLA in healthy donors. The protocol was immunoSEQ multiplex PCR, while the TCRdb copy is restricted to in-frame clones and leaves out a portion. The sample contains 100,000 to 150,000 clones, 80% of which appear only once. The sequencing input was PBMCs. The source of these receptors is a man younger than 45 in good health and CMV-seropositive. The CDR3 runs from the conserved cysteine through the conserved F or W. D genes are given only for firm matches. Size is stated for part of the rows, as once, few or many counts, or as a class when the clone is expanded.

V gene: TRBV12-5
D gene: .
J gene: TRBJ1-1
clone size: .
CDR3 DNA: TGTGCTAGTGGTTCCGGGGGAGTGAACACTGAAGCTTTCTTT
CDR3 protein: CASGSGGVNTEAFF

V gene: TRBV2
D gene: .
J gene: TRBJ1-5
clone size: .
CDR3 DNA: TGTGCCAGCACCGGGGAACGCAATCAGCCCCAGCATTTT
CDR3 protein: CASTGERNQPQHF

V gene: TRBV30
D gene: .
J gene: TRBJ1-1
clone size: .
CDR3 DNA: TGTGCCTGGAGGATAGTGGCAGGGATCACGCAAAGCCTTGAAGCTTTCTTT
CDR3 protein: CAWRIVAGITQSLEAFF

V gene: TRBV7-8
D gene: TRBD1
J gene: TRBJ2-1
clone size: .
CDR3 DNA: TGTGCCAGCAGCTCAGGGACAGGGGGCTTTTCCTACAATGAGCAGTTCTTC
CDR3 protein: CASSSGTGGFSYNEQFF

V gene: TRBV19
D gene: .
J gene: TRBJ2-5
clone size: .
CDR3 DNA: .
CDR3 protein: CASTSGQGSQTQYF

V gene: TRBV28
D gene: .
J gene: TRBJ2-7
clone size: .
CDR3 DNA: TGTGCCAGCAGTTTGGCGGCGGGGAAGCAGTACTTC
CDR3 protein: CASSLAAGKQYF

V gene: TRBV4-1
D gene: .
J gene: TRBJ1-1
clone size: .
CDR3 DNA: TGCGCCAGCAGCCAAGATATTATTTCGAGCACTGAAGCTTTCTTT
CDR3 protein: CASSQDIISSTEAFF

V gene: TRBV4-1
D gene: TRBD2
J gene: TRBJ2-1
clone size: .
CDR3 DNA: TGCGCCAGCAGCCAAGATCTACCGCTGAGCGGGGGGGCCGGTGAGCAGTTCTTC
CDR3 protein: CASSQDLPLSGGAGEQFF

V gene: TRBV14
D gene: TRBD1
J gene: TRBJ1-2
clone size: few
CDR3 DNA: TGTGCCAGCAGCCCGTTCTTCCACAGGGGCAAAAACTATGGCTACACCTTC
CDR3 protein: CASSPFFHRGKNYGYTF

V gene: TRBV29-1
D gene: .
J gene: TRBJ1-1
clone size: .
CDR3 DNA: TGCAGCGTTCGCAACAGGGCCGGGGACACTGAAGCTTTCTTT
CDR3 protein: CSVRNRAGDTEAFF

V gene: TRBV5-1
D gene: .
J gene: TRBJ1-1
clone size: .
CDR3 DNA: TGCGCCAGCTCCAGGCAGGGAATCACTGAAGCTTTCTTT
CDR3 protein: CASSRQGITEAFF

V gene: TRBV5-1
D gene: TRBD1
J gene: TRBJ1-1
clone size: .
CDR3 DNA: TGCGCCAGCAGCTTGGGACAGGGGGCGTCGATATCTGAAGCTTTCTTT
CDR3 protein: CASSLGQGASISEAFF

V gene: TRBV29-1
D gene: .
J gene: TRBJ1-5
clone size: .
CDR3 DNA: TGCAGCGTTCGGGGAGGGGAGGGCAATCAGCCCCAGCATTTT
CDR3 protein: CSVRGGEGNQPQHF

V gene: TRBV27
D gene: .
J gene: TRBJ1-2
clone size: .
CDR3 DNA: TGTGCCAGCAGGCTTTCAACCGGGGACTATGGCTACACCTTC
CDR3 protein: CASRLSTGDYGYTF

V gene: TRBV20-1
D gene: .
J gene: TRBJ1-2
clone size: .
CDR3 DNA: TGCAGTGCTAGTCGAGGAGAAGGCTACACCTTC
CDR3 protein: CSASRGEGYTF

V gene: TRBV27
D gene: TRBD1
J gene: TRBJ2-7
clone size: .
CDR3 DNA: TGTGCCAGCAGTTTAACCACCGGGACAGGGTCTTACTACGAGCAGTACTTC
CDR3 protein: CASSLTTGTGSYYEQYF

V gene: TRBV5-1
D gene: TRBD1
J gene: TRBJ2-7
clone size: .
CDR3 DNA: TGCGCCAGCAGCCCCCATAGGGACAGGCCCTACGAGCAGTACTTC
CDR3 protein: CASSPHRDRPYEQYF

V gene: TRBV7-9
D gene: TRBD1
J gene: TRBJ1-4
clone size: .
CDR3 DNA: TGTGCCAGCAGCCCTGGACAGGGGGGTGAAAAACTGTTTTTT
CDR3 protein: CASSPGQGGEKLFF

V gene: TRBV19
D gene: .
J gene: TRBJ1-2
clone size: .
CDR3 DNA: TGTGCCAGTACCCCAGGGCAGGGGTATGGCTACACCTTC
CDR3 protein: CASTPGQGYGYTF

V gene: TRBV5-1
D gene: .
J gene: TRBJ2-7
clone size: .
CDR3 DNA: TGCGCCAGCAGCTTGCGCGGTTACGAGCAGTACTTC
CDR3 protein: CASSLRGYEQYF

V gene: TRBV9
D gene: TRBD1
J gene: TRBJ1-2
clone size: .
CDR3 DNA: TGTGCCAGCAGCGTAGAGTGGGACAGGGGTGGCTATGGCTACACCTTC
CDR3 protein: CASSVEWDRGGYGYTF

V gene: TRBV19
D gene: .
J gene: TRBJ1-5
clone size: .
CDR3 DNA: TGTGCCAGTAGTATAGGCAGATATGATAGCAATCAGCCCCAGCATTTT
CDR3 protein: CASSIGRYDSNQPQHF

V gene: TRBV5-1
D gene: .
J gene: TRBJ1-1
clone size: .
CDR3 DNA: TGCGCCAGCAGCGTAGGGGCTGAAGCTTTCTTT
CDR3 protein: CASSVGAEAFF

V gene: TRBV5-1
D gene: .
J gene: TRBJ2-1
clone size: .
CDR3 DNA: TGCGCCAGCAGCTTGGTGTCCCCTTGGCATGAGCAGTTCTTC
CDR3 protein: CASSLVSPWHEQFF

V gene: TRBV9
D gene: TRBD2
J gene: TRBJ2-3
clone size: .
CDR3 DNA: TGTGCCAGCAGCGTAGGATTGCTAGCGGGGACAGATACGCAGTATTTT
CDR3 protein: CASSVGLLAGTDTQYF

V gene: TRBV18
D gene: .
J gene: TRBJ2-3
clone size: .
CDR3 DNA: TGTGCCAGCTCACCAGGGGACACAGCATTCACAGATACGCAGTATTTT
CDR3 protein: CASSPGDTAFTDTQYF

V gene: TRBV6-1
D gene: TRBD2
J gene: TRBJ2-1
clone size: once
CDR3 DNA: TGTGCCAGCAGTGACCAACTAGCGGGGGGGCCGGATGAGCAGTTCTTC
CDR3 protein: CASSDQLAGGPDEQFF

V gene: TRBV5-1
D gene: .
J gene: TRBJ1-6
clone size: few
CDR3 DNA: TGCGCCAGCAGCATCAACAGGGTAGAAAATTCACCCCTCCACTTT
CDR3 protein: CASSINRVENSPLHF

V gene: TRBV9
D gene: TRBD2
J gene: TRBJ2-2
clone size: .
CDR3 DNA: TGTGCCAGCAGCGTAGAAAGCGGGGGGACCCTCGTCGGGGAGCTGTTTTTT
CDR3 protein: CASSVESGGTLVGELFF

V gene: TRBV5-1
D gene: .
J gene: TRBJ1-2
clone size: .
CDR3 DNA: TGCGCCAGCAGCTTGGGAGTGCGCGGCTATGGCTACACCTTC
CDR3 protein: CASSLGVRGYGYTF

V gene: TRBV6-1
D gene: .
J gene: TRBJ1-5
clone size: .
CDR3 DNA: TGTGCCAGCAGTGAACAGGTTAATCAGCCCCAGCATTTT
CDR3 protein: CASSEQVNQPQHF

V gene: TRBV7-2
D gene: .
J gene: TRBJ2-5
clone size: .
CDR3 DNA: TGTGCCAGCAGCTTAAAAGCCCTCGAGGAGACCCAGTACTTC
CDR3 protein: CASSLKALEETQYF

V gene: TRBV10-1
D gene: TRBD2
J gene: TRBJ2-5
clone size: .
CDR3 DNA: TGCGCCAGCAGTGTCATGGGGGGAGGGCCCCAAGAGACCCAGTACTTC
CDR3 protein: CASSVMGGGPQETQYF

V gene: TRBV27
D gene: .
J gene: TRBJ2-7
clone size: few
CDR3 DNA: TGTGCCAGCAGTCCACTACAGGAGTTCTACGAGCAGTACTTC
CDR3 protein: CASSPLQEFYEQYF

V gene: TRBV2
D gene: .
J gene: TRBJ1-4
clone size: .
CDR3 DNA: TGTGCCAGCAGTGAATGGGGAGCAACTAATGAAAAACTGTTTTTT
CDR3 protein: CASSEWGATNEKLFF

V gene: TRBV11-2
D gene: TRBD2
J gene: TRBJ2-3
clone size: .
CDR3 DNA: TGTGCCAGCAGCCTCCTCGATAGCGGGGGACCTGTAGATACGCAGTATTTT
CDR3 protein: CASSLLDSGGPVDTQYF

V gene: TRBV12-5
D gene: .
J gene: TRBJ1-5
clone size: .
CDR3 DNA: TGTGCTAGTGGTTTTTCCCAGCCGGGGTACAGCAATCAGCCCCAGCATTTT
CDR3 protein: CASGFSQPGYSNQPQHF

V gene: TRBV7-8
D gene: .
J gene: TRBJ2-4
clone size: .
CDR3 DNA: TGTGCCAGCAGCCCCTTGGGTAGCGGACTAGCCAAAAACATTCAGTACTTC
CDR3 protein: CASSPLGSGLAKNIQYF

V gene: TRBV28
D gene: .
J gene: TRBJ1-1
clone size: .
CDR3 DNA: TGTGCCAGCCTTCGGTGGAACACTGAAGCTTTCTTT
CDR3 protein: CASLRWNTEAFF

V gene: TRBV30
D gene: .
J gene: TRBJ1-4
clone size: .
CDR3 DNA: TGTGCCTGGAGTCTCTTAGCCAGCGGTATTGGAACTAATGAAAAACTGTTTTTT
CDR3 protein: CAWSLLASGIGTNEKLFF